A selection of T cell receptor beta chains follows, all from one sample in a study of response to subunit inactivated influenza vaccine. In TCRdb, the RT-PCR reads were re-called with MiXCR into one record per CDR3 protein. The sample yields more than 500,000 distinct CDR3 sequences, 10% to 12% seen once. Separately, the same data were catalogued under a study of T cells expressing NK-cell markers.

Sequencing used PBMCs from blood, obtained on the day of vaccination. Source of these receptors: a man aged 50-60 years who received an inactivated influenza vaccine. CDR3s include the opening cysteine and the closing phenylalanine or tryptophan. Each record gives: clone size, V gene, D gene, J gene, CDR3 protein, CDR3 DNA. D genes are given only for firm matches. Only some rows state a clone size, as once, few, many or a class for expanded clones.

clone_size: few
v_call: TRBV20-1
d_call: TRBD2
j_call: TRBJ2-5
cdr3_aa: CSARDGASGMETQYF
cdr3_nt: TGCAGTGCTAGAGATGGGGCTAGCGGGATGGAGACCCAGTACTTC

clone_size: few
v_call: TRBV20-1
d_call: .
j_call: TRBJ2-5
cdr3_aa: CSAREGTVGETQYF
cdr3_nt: TGCAGTGCTAGAGAAGGGACGGTGGGAGAGACCCAGTACTTC

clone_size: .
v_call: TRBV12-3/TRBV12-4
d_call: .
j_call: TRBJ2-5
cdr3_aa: CASSLRGKAETQYF
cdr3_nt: TGTGCCAGCAGTTTACGAGGGAAGGCGGAGACCCAGTACTTC

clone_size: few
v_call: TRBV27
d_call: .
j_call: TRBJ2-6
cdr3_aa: CASSLKGAGANVLTF
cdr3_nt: TGTGCCAGCAGTTTAAAGGGGGCTGGGGCCAACGTCCTGACTTTC

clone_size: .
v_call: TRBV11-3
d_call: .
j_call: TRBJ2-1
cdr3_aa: CASSPGSGGYNEQFF
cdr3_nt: TGTGCCAGCAGCCCGGGGTCAGGGGGGTACAATGAGCAGTTCTTC

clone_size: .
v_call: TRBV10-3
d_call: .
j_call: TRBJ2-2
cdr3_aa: CATDRDTTNTGELFF
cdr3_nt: TGTGCCACAGATAGGGACACCACGAACACCGGGGAGCTGTTTTTT

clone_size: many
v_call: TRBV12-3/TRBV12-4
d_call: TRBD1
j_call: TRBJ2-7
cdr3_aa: CASSPGTGSEQYF
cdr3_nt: TGTGCCAGCAGTCCCGGGACAGGGTCCGAGCAGTACTTC

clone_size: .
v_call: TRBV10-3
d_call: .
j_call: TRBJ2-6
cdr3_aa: CAISSRSSGANVLTF
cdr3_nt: TGTGCCATCAGCTCCAGGAGCTCTGGGGCCAACGTCCTGACTTTC

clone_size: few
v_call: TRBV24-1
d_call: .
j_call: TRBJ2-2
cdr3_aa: CATSGGRGGNTGELFF
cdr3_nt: TGTGCCACCAGTGGTGGAAGGGGTGGAAACACCGGGGAGCTGTTTTTT

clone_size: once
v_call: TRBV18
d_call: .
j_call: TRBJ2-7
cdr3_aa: CASSPRSSGLSYEQYF
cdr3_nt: TGTGCCAGCTCACCACGAAGTAGCGGTTTATCCTACGAGCAGTACTTC

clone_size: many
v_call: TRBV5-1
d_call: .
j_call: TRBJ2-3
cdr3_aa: CASSAAGSRTDTQYF
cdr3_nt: TGCGCCAGCAGTGCGGCGGGGAGCCGCACAGATACGCAGTATTTT